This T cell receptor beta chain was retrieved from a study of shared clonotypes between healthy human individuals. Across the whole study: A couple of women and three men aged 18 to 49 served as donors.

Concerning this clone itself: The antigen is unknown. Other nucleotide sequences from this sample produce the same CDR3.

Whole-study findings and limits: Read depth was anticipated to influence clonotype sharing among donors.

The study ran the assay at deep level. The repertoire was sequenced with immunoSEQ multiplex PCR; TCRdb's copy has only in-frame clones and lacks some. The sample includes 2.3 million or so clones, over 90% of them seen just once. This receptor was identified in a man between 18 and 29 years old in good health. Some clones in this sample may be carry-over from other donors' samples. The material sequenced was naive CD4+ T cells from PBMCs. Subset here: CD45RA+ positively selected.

The CDR3 DNA reads as TGTGCCAGCAGCTTGGCGGGCTCTACGGATACGCAGTATTTT. It translates to CASSLAGSTDTQYF. V and J are TRBV5-6 and TRBJ2-3, with unresolved D. V was trimmed by 0 bases and J by 6 bases, leaving 11 bases between them. This CDR3 spans 14 amino acids. CDR1 and CDR2 (germline): SGHDT, YYEEEE.